This TCR beta chain was retrieved from a study of blood T cells in healthy people across ages. Trimming at V came to 4 bases and at J to 5 bases, leaving 6 bases not matched to a gene. Germline CDR1 and CDR2: MGHRA and YSYEKL. The CDR3 loop spans 14 amino acids. Together with a sample-barcoded 5' primer, a J-beta primer mix was included in a second PCR lasting roughly 6 to 12 cycles. TCRdb called the 5' RACE reads again in MiXCR, with one record for every CDR3 protein. Here the sample spans about 1.4 million distinct CDR3 sequences, 59% being singletons. The chain uses TRBV4-1 and TRBJ2-5; 8 nucleotides agree with TRBD2. The sequencing input was blood. This receptor was taken from a man between 18 and 35 years old in good health. The CDR3 DNA reads as TGCGCCAGCAGCCGCTTTAGCGGGGACGAGACCCAGTACTTC. Protein: CASSRFSGDETQYF.